The T cell receptor (beta chain) under discussion was sequenced for a study of cytomegalovirus exposure and HLA in healthy donors. Overall study results and limits: There were three CMV-associated chains whose specificity for CMV antigens was confirmed in vitro. In a later analysis, TCR beta V- and J-gene trimming showed a link to a missense DCLRE1C variant. After further analysis at a later stage, 16,951 TCR beta sequences were associated with HLA alleles at 0.05 false discovery rate.

Trimming took 2 bases from V and 2 from J; bases not matched to a gene: 3. Germline values: CDR1 MNHNS, CDR2 SASEGT. The CDR3 has 15 residues. With regard to this clone: The target antigen is unknown.

At the time of sampling, donors were nominally healthy, though unrecorded immune exposures were likely. Amplification used 60 Vbeta primers and 13 Jbeta primers. Profiled with immunoSEQ multiplex PCR; TCRdb holds only in-frame clones, not every one. Found here are fewer than 200,000 clones, about 75% of them singletons; the top ten hold approximately 3.1%. The sequence was obtained from a woman aged 45-59 years in good health and CMV-seropositive. Sequencing input: PBMCs. This chain links TRBV6-1 with TRBJ2-1; 7 nucleotides match TRBD2. Written as DNA, the CDR3 is TGTGCCAGCAGTGAAAGGGCGGGGGCCTACAATGAGCAGTTCTTC. Translating gives CASSERAGAYNEQFF.